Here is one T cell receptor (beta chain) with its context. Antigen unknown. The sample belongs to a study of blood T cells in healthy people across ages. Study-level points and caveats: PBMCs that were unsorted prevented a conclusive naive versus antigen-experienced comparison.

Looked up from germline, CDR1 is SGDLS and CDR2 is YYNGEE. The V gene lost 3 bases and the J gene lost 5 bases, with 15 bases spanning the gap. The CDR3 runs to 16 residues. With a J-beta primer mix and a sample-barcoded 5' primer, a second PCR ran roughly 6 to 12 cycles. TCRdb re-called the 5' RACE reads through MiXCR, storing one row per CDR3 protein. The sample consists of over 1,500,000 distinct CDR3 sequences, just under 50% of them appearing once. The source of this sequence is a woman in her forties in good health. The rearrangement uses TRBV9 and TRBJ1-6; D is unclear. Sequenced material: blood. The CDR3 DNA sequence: TGTGCCAGCAGCGAGGTCCCGGGAGCAAATAATTCACCCCTCCACTTT. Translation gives CASSEVPGANNSPLHF.